The TCR beta chain under discussion was sequenced for a study of CD8 T cells in Susac syndrome. Overall study results and limits: The Susac syndrome CD4+ T cell repertoires displayed no clonal expansion.

Patients having Susac syndrome satisfied recently defined diagnostic criteria for definite or probable disease. CDR3 length equals 12 residues. The V and J ends lost 0 bases and 9 bases respectively, with 7 bases between them. Germline V gene lookup returns CDR1 SGDLS and CDR2 YYNGEE. An amount of RNA that ranged from 0.5 to 1 ug was reverse transcribed with random hexamers. immunoSEQ multiplex PCR amplified TCR beta CDR3 across 54 Vbeta, 13 Jbeta. TCRdb analysed the immunoSEQ multiplex PCR reads with MiXCR anew, one entry per CDR3 protein. The sample has some 150,000 distinct CDR3 sequences; 85% to 95% are singletons. Concerning this clonotype: Its antigen is not identified.

The origin of this receptor is a human donor with Susac syndrome. Sequenced sample: CD4+ T cells from PBMCs. This chain uses TRBV9 with TRBJ2-1, with D hard to call. CDR3 nucleotides: TGTGCCAGCAGCGTAGCACTGACTGAGCAGTTCTTC. It encodes CASSVALTEQFF.